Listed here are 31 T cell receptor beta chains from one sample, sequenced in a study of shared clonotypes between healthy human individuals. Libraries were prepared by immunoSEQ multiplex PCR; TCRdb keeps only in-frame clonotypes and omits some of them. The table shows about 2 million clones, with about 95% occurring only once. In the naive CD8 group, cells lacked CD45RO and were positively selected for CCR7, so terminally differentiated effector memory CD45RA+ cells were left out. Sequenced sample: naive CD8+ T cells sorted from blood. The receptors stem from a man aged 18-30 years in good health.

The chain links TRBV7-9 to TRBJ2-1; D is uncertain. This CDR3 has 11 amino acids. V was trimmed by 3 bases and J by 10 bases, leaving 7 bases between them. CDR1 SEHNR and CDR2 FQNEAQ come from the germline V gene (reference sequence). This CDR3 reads CASSFVGEQFF. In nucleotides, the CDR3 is TGTGCCAGCAGCTTTGTGGGGGAGCAGTTCTTC. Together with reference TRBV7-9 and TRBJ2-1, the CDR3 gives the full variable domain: DTGVSQNPRHKITKRGQNVTFRCDPISEHNRLYWYRQTLGQGPEFLTYFQNEAQLEKSRLLSDRFSAERPKGSFSTLEIQRTEQGDSAMYLCASSFVGEQFFGPGTRLTVL.

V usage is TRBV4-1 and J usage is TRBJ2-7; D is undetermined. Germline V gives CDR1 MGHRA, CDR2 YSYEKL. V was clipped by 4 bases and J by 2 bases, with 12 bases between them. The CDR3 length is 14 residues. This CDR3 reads CASSPLAAAYEQYF. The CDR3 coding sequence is TGCGCCAGCAGCCCTTTAGCTGCTGCCTACGAGCAGTACTTC.

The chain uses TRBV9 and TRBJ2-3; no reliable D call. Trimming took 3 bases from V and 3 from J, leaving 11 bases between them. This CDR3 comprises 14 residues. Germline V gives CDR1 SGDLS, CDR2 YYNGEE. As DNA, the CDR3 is TGTGCCAGCAGCGCGAGTGAAAGAACAGATACGCAGTATTTT. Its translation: CASSASERTDTQYF.

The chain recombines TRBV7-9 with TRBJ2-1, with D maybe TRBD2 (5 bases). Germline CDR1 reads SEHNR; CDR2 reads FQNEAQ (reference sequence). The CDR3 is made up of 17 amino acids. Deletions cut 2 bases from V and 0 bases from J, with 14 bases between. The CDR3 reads CASSLSWSGSSYNEQFF. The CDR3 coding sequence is TGTGCCAGCAGCTTATCGTGGTCGGGGAGCTCCTACAATGAGCAGTTCTTC.

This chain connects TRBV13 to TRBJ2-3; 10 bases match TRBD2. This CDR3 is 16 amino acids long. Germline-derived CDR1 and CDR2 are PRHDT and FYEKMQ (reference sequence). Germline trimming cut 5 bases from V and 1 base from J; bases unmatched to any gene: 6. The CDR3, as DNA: TGTGCCAGCAGCCAAGGTGGGACTAGCGGCACAGATACGCAGTATTTT. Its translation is CASSQGGTSGTDTQYF.

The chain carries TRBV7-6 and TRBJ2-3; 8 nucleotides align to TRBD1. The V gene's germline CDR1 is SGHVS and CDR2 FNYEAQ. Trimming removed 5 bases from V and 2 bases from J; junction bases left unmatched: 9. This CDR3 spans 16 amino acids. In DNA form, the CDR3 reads TGTGCCAGCAGCACCGGGGACAGGCGGACCACAGATACGCAGTATTTT. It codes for CASSTGDRRTTDTQYF.

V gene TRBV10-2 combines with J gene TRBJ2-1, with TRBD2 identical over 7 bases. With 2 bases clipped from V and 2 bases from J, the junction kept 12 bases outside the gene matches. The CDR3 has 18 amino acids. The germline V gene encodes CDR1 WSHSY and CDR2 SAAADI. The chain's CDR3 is CASSEPVGASGTYNEQFF. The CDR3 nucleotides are TGCGCCAGCAGTGAGCCGGTAGGGGCTAGCGGAACCTACAATGAGCAGTTCTTC.

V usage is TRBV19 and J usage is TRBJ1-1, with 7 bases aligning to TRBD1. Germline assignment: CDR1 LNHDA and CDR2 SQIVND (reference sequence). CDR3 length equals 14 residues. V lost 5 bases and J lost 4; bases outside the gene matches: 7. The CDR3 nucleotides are TGTGCCAGTAGTCCAGGGGGGACGCGCACTGAAGCTTTCTTT. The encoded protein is CASSPGGTRTEAFF.

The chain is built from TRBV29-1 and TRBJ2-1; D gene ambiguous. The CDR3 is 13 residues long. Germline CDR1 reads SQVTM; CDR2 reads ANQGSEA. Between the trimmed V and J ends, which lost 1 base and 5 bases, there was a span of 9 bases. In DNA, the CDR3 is TGCAGCGTTGAAGCCCCACAAAACAATGAGCAGTTCTTC. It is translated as CSVEAPQNNEQFF.

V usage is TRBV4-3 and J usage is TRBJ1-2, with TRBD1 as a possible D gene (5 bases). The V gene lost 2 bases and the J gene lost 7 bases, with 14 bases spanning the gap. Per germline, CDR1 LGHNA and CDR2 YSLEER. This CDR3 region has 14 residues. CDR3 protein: CASSQLQGVLGYTF. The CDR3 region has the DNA TGCGCCAGCAGCCAATTGCAGGGAGTCCTTGGCTACACCTTC.

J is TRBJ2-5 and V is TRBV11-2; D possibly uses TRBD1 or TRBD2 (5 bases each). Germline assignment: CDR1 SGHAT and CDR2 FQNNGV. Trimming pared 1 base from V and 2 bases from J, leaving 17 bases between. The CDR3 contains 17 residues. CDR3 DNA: TGTGCCAGCAGCTTAGGAGCCGGGATAAGGGGACAAGAGACCCAGTACTTC. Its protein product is CASSLGAGIRGQETQYF.

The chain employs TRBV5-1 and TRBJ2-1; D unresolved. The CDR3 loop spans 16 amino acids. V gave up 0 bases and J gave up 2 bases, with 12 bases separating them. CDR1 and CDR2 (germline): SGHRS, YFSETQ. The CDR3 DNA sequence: TGCGCCAGCAGCTTGGTGGGTCCTCCCACCTACAATGAGCAGTTCTTC. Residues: CASSLVGPPTYNEQFF. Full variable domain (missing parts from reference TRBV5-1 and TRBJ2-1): KAGVTQTPRYLIKTRGQQVTLSCSPISGHRSVSWYQQTPGQGLQFLFEYFSETQRNKGNFPGRFSGRQFSNSRSEMNVSTLELGDSALYLCASSLVGPPTYNEQFFGPGTRLTVL.

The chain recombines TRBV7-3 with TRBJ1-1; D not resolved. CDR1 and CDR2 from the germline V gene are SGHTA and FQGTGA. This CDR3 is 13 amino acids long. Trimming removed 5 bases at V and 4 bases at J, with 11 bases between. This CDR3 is CASSPGFGTEAFF. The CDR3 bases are TGTGCCAGCAGCCCCGGGTTTGGCACTGAAGCTTTCTTT.

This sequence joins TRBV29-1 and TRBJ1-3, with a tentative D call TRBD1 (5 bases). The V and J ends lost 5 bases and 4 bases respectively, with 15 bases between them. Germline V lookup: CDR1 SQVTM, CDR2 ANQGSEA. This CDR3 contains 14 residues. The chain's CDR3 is CSVLGQSPGNTIYF. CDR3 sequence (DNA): TGCAGCGTTCTGGGGCAGTCTCCAGGAAACACCATATATTTT.

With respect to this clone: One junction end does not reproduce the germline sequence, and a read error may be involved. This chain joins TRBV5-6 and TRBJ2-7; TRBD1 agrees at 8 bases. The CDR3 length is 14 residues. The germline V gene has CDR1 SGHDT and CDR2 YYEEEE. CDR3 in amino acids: CASSGQGFSPPPRF. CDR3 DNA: TGTGCCAGCAGCGGACAGGGATTCTCCCCTCCTCCTCGCTTC.

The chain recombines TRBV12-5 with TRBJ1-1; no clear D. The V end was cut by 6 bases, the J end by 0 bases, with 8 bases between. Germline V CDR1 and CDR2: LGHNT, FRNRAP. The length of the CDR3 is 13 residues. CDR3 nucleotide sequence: TGTGCTAGTGGCAACCCCATGAACACTGAAGCTTTCTTT. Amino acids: CASGNPMNTEAFF.

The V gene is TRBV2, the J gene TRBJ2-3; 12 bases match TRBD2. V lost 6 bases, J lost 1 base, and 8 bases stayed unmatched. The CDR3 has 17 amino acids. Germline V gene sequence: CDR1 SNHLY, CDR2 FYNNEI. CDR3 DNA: TGTGCCAGCAGCCCGGGACTAGCGGGTGAGGGCACAGATACGCAGTATTTT. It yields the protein CASSPGLAGEGTDTQYF.

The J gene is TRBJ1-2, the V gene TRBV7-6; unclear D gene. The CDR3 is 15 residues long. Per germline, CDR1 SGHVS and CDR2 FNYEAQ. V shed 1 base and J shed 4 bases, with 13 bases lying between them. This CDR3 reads CASSLGKGGLYGYTF. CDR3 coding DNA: TGTGCCAGCAGCTTAGGCAAGGGAGGGCTCTATGGCTACACCTTC.

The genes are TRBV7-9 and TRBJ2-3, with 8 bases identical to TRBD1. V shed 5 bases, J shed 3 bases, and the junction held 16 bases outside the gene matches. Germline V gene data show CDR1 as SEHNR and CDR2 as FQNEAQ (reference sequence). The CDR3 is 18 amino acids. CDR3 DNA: TGTGCCAGCAGCCCACGGACAGGGTCGGCGCCGCAGACAGATACGCAGTATTTT. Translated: CASSPRTGSAPQTDTQYF.

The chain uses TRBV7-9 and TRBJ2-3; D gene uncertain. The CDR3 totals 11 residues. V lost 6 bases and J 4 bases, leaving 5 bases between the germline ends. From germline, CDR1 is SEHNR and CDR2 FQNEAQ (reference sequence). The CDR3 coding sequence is TGTGCCAGCAGTACTCCAGATACGCAGTATTTT. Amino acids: CASSTPDTQYF. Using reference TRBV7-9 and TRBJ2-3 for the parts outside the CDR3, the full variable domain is DTGVSQNPRHKITKRGQNVTFRCDPISEHNRLYWYRQTLGQGPEFLTYFQNEAQLEKSRLLSDRFSAERPKGSFSTLEIQRTEQGDSAMYLCASSTPDTQYFGPGTRLTVL.

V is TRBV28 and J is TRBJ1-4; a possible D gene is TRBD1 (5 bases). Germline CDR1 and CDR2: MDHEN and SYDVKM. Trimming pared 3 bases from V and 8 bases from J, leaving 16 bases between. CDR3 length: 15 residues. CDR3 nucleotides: TGTGCCAGCAGTTTTCGCTGGGGGGGGTCGGAAAAACTGTTTTTT. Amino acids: CASSFRWGGSEKLFF. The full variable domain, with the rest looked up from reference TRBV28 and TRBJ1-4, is DVKVTQSSRYLVKRTGEKVFLECVQDMDHENMFWYRQDPGLGLRLIYFSYDVKMKEKGDIPEGYSVSREKKERFSLILESASTNQTSMYLCASSFRWGGSEKLFFGSGTQLSVL.

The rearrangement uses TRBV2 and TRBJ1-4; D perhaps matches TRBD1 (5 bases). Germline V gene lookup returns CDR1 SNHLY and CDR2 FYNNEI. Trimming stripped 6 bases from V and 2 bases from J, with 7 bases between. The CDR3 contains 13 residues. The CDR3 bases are TGTGCCAGCAGGGGACGGACTAATGAAAAACTGTTTTTT. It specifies CASRGRTNEKLFF.

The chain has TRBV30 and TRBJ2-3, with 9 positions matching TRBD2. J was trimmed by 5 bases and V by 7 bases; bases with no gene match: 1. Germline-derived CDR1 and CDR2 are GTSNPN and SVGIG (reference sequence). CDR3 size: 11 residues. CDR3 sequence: CASRGGDTQYF. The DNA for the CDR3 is TGTGCCTCGCGGGGGGGAGATACGCAGTATTTT.

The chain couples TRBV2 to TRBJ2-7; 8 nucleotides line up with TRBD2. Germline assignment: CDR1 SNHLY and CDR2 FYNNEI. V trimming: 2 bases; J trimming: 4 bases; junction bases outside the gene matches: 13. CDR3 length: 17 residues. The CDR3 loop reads CASSESPFSGEIYEQYF. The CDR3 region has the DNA TGTGCCAGCAGTGAAAGTCCGTTTAGCGGGGAGATTTACGAGCAGTACTTC. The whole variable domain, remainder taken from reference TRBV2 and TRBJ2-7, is EPEVTQTPSHQVTQMGQEVILRCVPISNHLYFYWYRQILGQKVEFLVSFYNNEISEKSEIFDDQFSVERPDGSNFTLKIRSTKLEDSAMYFCASSESPFSGEIYEQYFGPGTRLTVT.

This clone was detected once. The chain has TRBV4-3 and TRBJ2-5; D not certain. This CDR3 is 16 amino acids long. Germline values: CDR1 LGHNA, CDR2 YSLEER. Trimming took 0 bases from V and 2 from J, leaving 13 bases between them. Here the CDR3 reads CASSQDRILFQETQYF. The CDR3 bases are TGCGCCAGCAGCCAAGATAGAATATTGTTTCAAGAGACCCAGTACTTC.

The CDR3 reads CASRSPKGAIGELFF. The CDR3 DNA follows: TGTGCCAGCAGGTCACCCAAGGGCGCGATCGGGGAGCTGTTTTTT. The chain couples TRBV7-9 to TRBJ2-2, with no clear D. CDR3 length: 15 residues. The V end was cut by 6 bases, the J end by 7 bases, with 18 bases between. Germline V CDR1 and CDR2: SEHNR, FQNEAQ (reference sequence). Together with reference TRBV7-9 and TRBJ2-2, the CDR3 gives the full variable domain: DTGVSQNPRHKITKRGQNVTFRCDPISEHNRLYWYRQTLGQGPEFLTYFQNEAQLEKSRLLSDRFSAERPKGSFSTLEIQRTEQGDSAMYLCASRSPKGAIGELFFGEGSRLTVL.

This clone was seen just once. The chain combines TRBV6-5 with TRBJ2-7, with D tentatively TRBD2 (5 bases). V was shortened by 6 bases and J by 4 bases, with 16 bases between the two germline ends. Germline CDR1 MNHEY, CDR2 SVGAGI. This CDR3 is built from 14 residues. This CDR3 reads CASSPMSSDYEQYF. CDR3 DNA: TGTGCCAGCAGCCCCATGAGTAGCGATTACGAGCAGTACTTC.

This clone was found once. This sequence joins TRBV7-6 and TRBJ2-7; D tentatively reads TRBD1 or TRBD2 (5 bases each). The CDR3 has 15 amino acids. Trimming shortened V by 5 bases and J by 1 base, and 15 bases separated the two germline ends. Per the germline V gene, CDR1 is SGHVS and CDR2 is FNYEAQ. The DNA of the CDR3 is TGTGCCAGCAGCGCCCGGGACGAGGCTTCCTACGAGCAGTACTTC. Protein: CASSARDEASYEQYF.

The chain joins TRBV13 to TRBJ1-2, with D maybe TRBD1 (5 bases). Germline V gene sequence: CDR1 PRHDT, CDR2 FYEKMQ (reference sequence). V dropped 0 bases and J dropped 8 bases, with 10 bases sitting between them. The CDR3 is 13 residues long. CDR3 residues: CASSLGDEGGYTF. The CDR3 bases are TGTGCCAGCAGCTTAGGCGACGAGGGGGGCTACACCTTC.

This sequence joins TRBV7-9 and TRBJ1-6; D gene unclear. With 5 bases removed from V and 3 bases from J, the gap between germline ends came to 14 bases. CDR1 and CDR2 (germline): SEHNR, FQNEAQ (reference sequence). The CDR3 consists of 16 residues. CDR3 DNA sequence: TGTGCCAGCAGCCCAGCCGGGTGGGACTATAATTCACCCCTCCACTTT. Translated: CASSPAGWDYNSPLHF.

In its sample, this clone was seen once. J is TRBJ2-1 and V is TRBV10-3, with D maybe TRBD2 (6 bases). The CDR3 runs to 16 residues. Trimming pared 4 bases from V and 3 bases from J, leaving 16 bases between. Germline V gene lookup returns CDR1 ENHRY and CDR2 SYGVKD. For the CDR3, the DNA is TGTGCCATCAGTGGACCCCGGGACTCTAACTACAATGAGCAGTTCTTC. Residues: CAISGPRDSNYNEQFF.